The 9 T cell receptor beta chains below come from one sample, sequenced in a study of cytomegalovirus exposure and HLA in healthy donors. PCR used 60 Vbeta primers and 13 Jbeta primers. TCRdb keeps only in-frame clones here, not all; method: immunoSEQ multiplex PCR. Of 150,000 or so clones in the sample, about 79% are singletons; the top ten hold approximately 6%. Sequencing was carried out using PBMCs. Receptors originate from a man aged 35-49 years in good health and CMV-seropositive.

The sample holds a few counts of this clone. The chain joins TRBV7-2 to TRBJ1-5, with 7 bases lining up with TRBD1. J lost 4 bases, V lost 5 bases, and 11 bases had no gene match. The CDR3 spans 16 residues. CDR1 is SGHTA and CDR2 is FQGNSA in the germline V gene. CDR3 in DNA: TGTGCCAGCAGCCCGCCAGGGGGAGGCTTAAATCAGCCCCAGCATTTT. It codes for CASSPPGGGLNQPQHF.

The chain has TRBV6-5 and TRBJ2-3; tentatively, D is TRBD2 (6 bases). Per germline, CDR1 MNHEY and CDR2 SVGAGI. The CDR3 runs to 14 residues. Trimming cost V 7 bases and J 2 bases, with 13 bases left between them. The CDR3 sequence is CASNPRGNTDTQYF. CDR3 bases: TGTGCCAGCAATCCCCGGGGGAACACAGATACGCAGTATTTT.

The chain uses TRBV19 and TRBJ2-1, with TRBD2 as a possible D gene (5 bases). V shed 3 bases and J shed 10 bases, with 13 bases lying between them. The CDR3 runs 13 residues. Germline lookup yields CDR1 LNHDA and CDR2 SQIVND (reference sequence). The chain's CDR3 is CASSMGLASEQFF. Written as DNA, the CDR3 is TGTGCCAGTAGTATGGGTCTGGCTAGCGAGCAGTTCTTC.

The chain recombines TRBV7-9 with TRBJ2-7; 8 nucleotides line up with TRBD2. Trimming removed 3 bases from V and 3 bases from J; junction bases left unmatched: 7. The germline CDR1 and CDR2 sequences are SEHNR and FQNEAQ (reference sequence). This CDR3 has 15 amino acids. CDR3 amino acids: CASSLGRAGDYEQYF. In DNA, the CDR3 is TGTGCCAGCAGCTTGGGGAGAGCGGGAGACTACGAGCAGTACTTC.

V is TRBV11-2 and J is TRBJ2-2, with D unresolved. The CDR3 has 14 residues. Germline V lookup: CDR1 SGHAT, CDR2 FQNNGV. V dropped 1 base and J dropped 3 bases, with 6 bases sitting between them. The CDR3 region is CASSLGAYTGELFF. The CDR3 coding sequence is TGTGCCAGCAGCTTAGGAGCTTACACCGGGGAGCTGTTTTTT.

The rearrangement uses TRBV29-1 and TRBJ1-6, with D possibly matching TRBD1 (5 bases). The germline CDR1 and CDR2 sequences are SQVTM and ANQGSEA. The CDR3 runs to 13 residues. V was cut by 4 bases and J by 9 bases, with 13 bases left in between. CDR3 DNA sequence: TGCAGCGTTGTCCAAGGGGAAGGTTCACCCCTCCACTTT. Its protein product is CSVVQGEGSPLHF.

This clone showed up just a few times. The chain has TRBV27 and TRBJ1-1; the D gene is possibly TRBD1 (5 bases). The V end was cut by 5 bases, the J end by 6 bases, with 13 bases between. Germline values: CDR1 MNHEY, CDR2 SMNVEV (reference sequence). CDR3 length: 13 residues. CDR3 sequence reads: CASSVNRMAEAFF. In DNA form, the CDR3 reads TGTGCCAGCAGTGTAAACAGGATGGCTGAAGCTTTCTTT.

This chain joins TRBV19 and TRBJ2-2; D remains unclear. Trimming shortened V by 5 bases and J by 0 bases, and 7 bases separated the two germline ends. Germline assignment: CDR1 LNHDA and CDR2 SQIVND (reference sequence). This CDR3 region has 14 residues. In DNA, the CDR3 is TGTGCCAGTAGTCAACTCGCGAACACCGGGGAGCTGTTTTTT. This encodes CASSQLANTGELFF.

The chain joins TRBV11-3 to TRBJ2-1; TRBD2 aligns across 7 bases. The J segment lost 9 bases and the V segment lost 3 bases, leaving 8 bases of the junction unmatched. Germline CDR1 and CDR2: SGHNT and YENEEA. The CDR3 length is 14 residues. CDR3 protein: CASSFPSGEVEQFF. DNA of the CDR3: TGTGCCAGCAGCTTCCCGAGCGGGGAAGTTGAGCAGTTCTTC.